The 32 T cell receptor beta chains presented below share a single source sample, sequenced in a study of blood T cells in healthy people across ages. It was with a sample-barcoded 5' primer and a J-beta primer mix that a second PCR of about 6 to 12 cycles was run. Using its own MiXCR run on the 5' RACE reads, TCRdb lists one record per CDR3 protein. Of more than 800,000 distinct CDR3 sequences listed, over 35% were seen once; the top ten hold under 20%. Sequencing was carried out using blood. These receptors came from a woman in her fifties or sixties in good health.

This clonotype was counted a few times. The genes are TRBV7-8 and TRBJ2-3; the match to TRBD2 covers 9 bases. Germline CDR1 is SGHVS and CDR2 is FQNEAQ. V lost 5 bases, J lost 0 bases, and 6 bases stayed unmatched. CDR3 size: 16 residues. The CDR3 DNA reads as TGTGCCAGCAGCGCAGCTAGCGGGGCAAGCACAGATACGCAGTATTTT. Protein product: CASSAASGASTDTQYF.

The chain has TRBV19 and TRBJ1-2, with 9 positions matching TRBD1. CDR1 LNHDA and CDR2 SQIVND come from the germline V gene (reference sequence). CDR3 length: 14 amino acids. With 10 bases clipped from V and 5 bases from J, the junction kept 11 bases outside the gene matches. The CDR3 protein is CATQGAKRTYGYTF. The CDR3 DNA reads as TGTGCCACACAGGGGGCGAAGAGGACTTATGGCTACACCTTC.

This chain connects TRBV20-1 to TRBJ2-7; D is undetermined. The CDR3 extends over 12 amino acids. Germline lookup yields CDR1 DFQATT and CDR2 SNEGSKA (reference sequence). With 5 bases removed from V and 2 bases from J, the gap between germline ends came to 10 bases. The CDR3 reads CSALGRTYEQYF. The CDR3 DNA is TGCAGTGCTTTAGGACGGACCTACGAGCAGTACTTC.

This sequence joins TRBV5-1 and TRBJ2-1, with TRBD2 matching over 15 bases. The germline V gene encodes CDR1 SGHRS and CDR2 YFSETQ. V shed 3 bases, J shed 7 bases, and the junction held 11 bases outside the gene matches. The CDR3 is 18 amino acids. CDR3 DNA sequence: TGCGCCAGCAGCTCAGGACTAGCGGGAGGGCCTTCCTGGAATGAGCAGTTCTTC. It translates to CASSSGLAGGPSWNEQFF.

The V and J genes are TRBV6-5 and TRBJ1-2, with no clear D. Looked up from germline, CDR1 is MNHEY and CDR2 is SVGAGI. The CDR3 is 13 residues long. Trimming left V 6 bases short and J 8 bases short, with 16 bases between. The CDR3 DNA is TGTGCCAGCAGACCCGACCCGTCTGGGGGCTACACCTTC. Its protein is CASRPDPSGGYTF.

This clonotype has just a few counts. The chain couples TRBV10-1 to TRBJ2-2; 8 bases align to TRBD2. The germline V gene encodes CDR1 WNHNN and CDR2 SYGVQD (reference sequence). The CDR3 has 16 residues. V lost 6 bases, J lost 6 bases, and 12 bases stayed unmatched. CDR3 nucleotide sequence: TGCGCCAGCAGCGTACTAGCGGAGCCGCACCCCGGGGAGCTGTTTTTT. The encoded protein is CASSVLAEPHPGELFF.

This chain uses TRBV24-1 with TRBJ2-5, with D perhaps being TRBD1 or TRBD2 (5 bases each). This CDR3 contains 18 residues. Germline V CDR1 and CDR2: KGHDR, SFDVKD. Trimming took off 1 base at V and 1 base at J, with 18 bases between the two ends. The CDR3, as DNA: TGTGCCACCAGTGATTTCTTAGAGGGACCACGAACCCAAGAGACCCAGTACTTC. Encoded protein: CATSDFLEGPRTQETQYF.

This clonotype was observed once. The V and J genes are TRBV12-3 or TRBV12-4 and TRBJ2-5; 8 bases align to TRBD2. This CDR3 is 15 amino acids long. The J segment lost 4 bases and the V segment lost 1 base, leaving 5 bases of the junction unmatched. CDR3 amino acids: CASSLVTSGRETQYF. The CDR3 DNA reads TGTGCCAGCAGTTTAGTTACTAGCGGTAGAGAGACCCAGTACTTC.

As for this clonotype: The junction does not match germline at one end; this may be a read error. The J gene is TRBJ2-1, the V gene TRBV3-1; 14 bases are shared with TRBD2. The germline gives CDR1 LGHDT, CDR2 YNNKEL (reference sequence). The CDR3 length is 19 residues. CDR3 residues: CASSQRGLAGVSSYSEQFF. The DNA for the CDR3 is TGTGCCAGCAGCCAAAGGGGACTAGCGGGAGTCAGCTCCTACAGTGAGCAGTTCTTC.

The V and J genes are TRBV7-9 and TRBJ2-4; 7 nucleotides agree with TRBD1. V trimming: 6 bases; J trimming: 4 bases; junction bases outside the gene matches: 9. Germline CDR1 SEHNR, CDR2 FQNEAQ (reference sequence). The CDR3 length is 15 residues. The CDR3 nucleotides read TGTGCCAGCAGATCCTCCGGGACAGTAAAAAACATTCAGTACTTC. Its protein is CASRSSGTVKNIQYF.

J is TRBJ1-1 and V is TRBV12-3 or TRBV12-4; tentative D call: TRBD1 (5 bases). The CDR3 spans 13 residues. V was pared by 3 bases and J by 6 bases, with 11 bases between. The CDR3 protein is CASSFFQGAEAFF. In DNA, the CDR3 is TGTGCCAGCAGTTTTTTCCAGGGCGCTGAAGCTTTCTTT.

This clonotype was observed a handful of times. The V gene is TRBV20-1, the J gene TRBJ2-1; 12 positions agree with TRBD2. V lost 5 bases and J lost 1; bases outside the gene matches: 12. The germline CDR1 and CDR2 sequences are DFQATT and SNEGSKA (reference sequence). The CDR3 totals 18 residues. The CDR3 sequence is CSAEPASGRAQSYNEQFF. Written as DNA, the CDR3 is TGCAGTGCTGAACCGGCTAGCGGGAGGGCCCAATCCTACAATGAGCAGTTCTTC.

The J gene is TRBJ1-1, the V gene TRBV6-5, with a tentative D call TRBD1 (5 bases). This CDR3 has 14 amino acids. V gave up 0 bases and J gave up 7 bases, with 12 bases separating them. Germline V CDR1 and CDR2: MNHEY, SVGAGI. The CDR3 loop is CASSYSAWGDEAFF. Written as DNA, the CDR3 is TGTGCCAGCAGTTACTCGGCCTGGGGGGATGAAGCTTTCTTT.

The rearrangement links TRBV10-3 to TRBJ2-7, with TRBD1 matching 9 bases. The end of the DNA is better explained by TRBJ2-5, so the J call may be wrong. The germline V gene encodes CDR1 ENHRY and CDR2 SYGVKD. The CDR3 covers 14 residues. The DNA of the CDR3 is TGTGCCATCAGTACCGGGACAGGGAAAGAGACCCAGTACTTC. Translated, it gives CAISTGTGKETQYF.

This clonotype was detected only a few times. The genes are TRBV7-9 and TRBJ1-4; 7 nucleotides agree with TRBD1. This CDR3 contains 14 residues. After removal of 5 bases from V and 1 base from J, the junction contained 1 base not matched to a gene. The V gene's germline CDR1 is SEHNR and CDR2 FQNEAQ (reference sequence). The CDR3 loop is CASSQGETNEKLFF. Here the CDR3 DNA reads TGTGCCAGCAGCCAGGGGGAAACTAATGAAAAACTGTTTTTT. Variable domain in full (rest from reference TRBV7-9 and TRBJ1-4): DTGVSQNPRHKITKRGQNVTFRCDPISEHNRLYWYRQTLGQGPEFLTYFQNEAQLEKSRLLSDRFSAERPKGSFSTLEIQRTEQGDSAMYLCASSQGETNEKLFFGSGTQLSVL.

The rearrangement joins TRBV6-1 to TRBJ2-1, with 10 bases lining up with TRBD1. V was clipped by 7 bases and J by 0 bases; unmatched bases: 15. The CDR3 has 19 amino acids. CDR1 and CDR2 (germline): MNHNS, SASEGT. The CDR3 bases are TGTGCCAGCAAGGGACAGGGGATTGTGGCCTCTAGCTCCTACAATGAGCAGTTCTTC. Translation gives CASKGQGIVASSSYNEQFF.

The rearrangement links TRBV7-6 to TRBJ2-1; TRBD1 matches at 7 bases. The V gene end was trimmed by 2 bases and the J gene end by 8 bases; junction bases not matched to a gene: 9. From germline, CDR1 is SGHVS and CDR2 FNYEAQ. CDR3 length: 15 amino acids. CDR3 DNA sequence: TGTGCCAGCAGCTTAAACAGGGGCACATTCGATGAGCAGTTCTTC. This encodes CASSLNRGTFDEQFF.

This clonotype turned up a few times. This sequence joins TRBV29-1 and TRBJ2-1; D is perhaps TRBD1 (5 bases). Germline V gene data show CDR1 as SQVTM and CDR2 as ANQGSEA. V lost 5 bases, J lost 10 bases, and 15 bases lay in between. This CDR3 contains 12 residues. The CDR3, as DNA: TGCAGCGTTCAGGGTGGCCTGTGCGAGCAGTTCTTC. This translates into CSVQGGLCEQFF.

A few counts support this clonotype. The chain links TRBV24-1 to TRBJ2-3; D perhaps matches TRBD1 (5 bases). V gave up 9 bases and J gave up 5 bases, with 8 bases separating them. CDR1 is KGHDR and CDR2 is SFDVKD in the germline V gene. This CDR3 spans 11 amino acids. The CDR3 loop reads CATGAEDTQYF. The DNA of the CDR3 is TGTGCCACCGGGGCAGAAGATACGCAGTATTTT.

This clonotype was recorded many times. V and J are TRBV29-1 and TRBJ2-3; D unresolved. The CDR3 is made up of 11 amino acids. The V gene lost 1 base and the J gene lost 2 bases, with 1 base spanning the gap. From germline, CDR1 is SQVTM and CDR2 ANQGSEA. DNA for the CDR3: TGCAGCGTTGAAGTCACAGATACGCAGTATTTT. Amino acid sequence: CSVEVTDTQYF.

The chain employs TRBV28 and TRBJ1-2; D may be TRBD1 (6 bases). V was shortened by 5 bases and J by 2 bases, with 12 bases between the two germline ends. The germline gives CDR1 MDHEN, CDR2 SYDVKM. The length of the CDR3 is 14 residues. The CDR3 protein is CASSHQGQNYGYTF. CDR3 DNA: TGTGCCAGCAGTCACCAAGGACAGAACTATGGCTACACCTTC.

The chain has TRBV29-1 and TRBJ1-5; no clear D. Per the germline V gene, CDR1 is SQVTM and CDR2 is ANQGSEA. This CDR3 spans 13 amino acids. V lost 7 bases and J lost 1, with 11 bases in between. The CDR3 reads CSATEDSNQPQHF. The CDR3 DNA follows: TGCAGCGCTACAGAAGACAGCAATCAGCCCCAGCATTTT.

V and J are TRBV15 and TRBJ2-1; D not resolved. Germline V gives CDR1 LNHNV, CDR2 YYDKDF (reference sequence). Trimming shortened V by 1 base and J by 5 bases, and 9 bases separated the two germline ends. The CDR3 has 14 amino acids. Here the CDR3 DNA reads TGTGCCACCAGCAGAGCGGGCCGGGACAATGAGCAGTTCTTC. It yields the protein CATSRAGRDNEQFF.

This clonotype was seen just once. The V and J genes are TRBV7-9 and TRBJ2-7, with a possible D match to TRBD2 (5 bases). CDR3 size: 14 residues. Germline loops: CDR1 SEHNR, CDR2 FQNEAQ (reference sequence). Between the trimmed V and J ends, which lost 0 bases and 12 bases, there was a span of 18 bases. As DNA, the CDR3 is TGTGCCAGCAGCTTAGCAGGCGGAGGCAGTCCCTTGTACTTC. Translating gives CASSLAGGGSPLYF.

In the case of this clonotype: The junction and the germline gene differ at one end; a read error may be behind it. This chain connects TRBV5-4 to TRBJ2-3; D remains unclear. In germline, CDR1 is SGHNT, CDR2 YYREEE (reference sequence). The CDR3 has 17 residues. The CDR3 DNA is TGTACCAGCAGCTTGGCAGGTGGCAGCCCTAGCACAGATACGCAGTATTTT. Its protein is CTSSLAGGSPSTDTQYF.

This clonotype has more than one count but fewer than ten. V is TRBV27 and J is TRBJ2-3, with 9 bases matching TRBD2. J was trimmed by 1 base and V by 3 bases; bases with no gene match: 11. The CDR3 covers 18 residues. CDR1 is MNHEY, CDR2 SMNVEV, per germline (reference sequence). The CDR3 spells CASSFRPGSGSGTDTQYF. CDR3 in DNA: TGTGCCAGCAGTTTCCGACCTGGTAGCGGGAGCGGCACAGATACGCAGTATTTT.

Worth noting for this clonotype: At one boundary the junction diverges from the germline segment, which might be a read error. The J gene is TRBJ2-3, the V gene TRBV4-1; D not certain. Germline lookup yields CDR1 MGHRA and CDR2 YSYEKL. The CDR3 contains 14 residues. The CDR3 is CAGSLSASTDTQYF. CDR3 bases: TGCGCCGGCAGCCTAAGCGCTAGCACAGATACGCAGTATTTT.

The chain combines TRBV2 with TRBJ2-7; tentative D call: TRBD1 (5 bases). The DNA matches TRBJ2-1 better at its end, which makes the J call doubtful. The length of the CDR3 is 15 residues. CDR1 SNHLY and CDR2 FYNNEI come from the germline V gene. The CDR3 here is CASSYGQGFADEQFF. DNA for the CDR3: TGTGCCAGCTCTTATGGGCAGGGCTTTGCGGATGAGCAGTTCTTC.

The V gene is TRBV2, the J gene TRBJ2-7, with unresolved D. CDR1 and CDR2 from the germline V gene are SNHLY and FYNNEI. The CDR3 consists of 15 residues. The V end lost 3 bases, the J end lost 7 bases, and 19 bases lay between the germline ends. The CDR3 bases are TGTGCCAGCAGTGACGGTCAAACCTCCTACAATGAGCAGTACTTC. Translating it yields CASSDGQTSYNEQYF.

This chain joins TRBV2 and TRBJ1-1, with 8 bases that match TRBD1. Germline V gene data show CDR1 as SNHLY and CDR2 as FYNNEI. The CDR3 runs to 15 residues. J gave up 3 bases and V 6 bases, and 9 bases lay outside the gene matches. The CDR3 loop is CASRNYRGFDTEAFF. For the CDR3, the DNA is TGTGCCAGCAGGAACTACAGGGGGTTCGACACTGAAGCTTTCTTT. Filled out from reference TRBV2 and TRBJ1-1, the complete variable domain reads EPEVTQTPSHQVTQMGQEVILRCVPISNHLYFYWYRQILGQKVEFLVSFYNNEISEKSEIFDDQFSVERPDGSNFTLKIRSTKLEDSAMYFCASRNYRGFDTEAFFGQGTRLTVV.

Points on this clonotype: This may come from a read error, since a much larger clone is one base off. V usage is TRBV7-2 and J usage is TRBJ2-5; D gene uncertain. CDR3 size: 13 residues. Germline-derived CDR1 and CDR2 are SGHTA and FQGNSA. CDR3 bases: TGTGCCAGCAGCTTACTGCGTTCCGAGACCAAGTACTTC. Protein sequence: CASSLLRSETKYF. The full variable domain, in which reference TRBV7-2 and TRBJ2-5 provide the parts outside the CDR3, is GAGVSQSPSNKVTEKGKDVELRCDPISGHTALYWYRQSLGQGLEFLIYFQGNSAPDKSGLPSDRFSAERTGGSVSTLTIQRTQQEDSAVYLCASSLLRSETKYFGPGTRLLVL.

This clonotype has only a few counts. CDR3 protein: CASSQDSYPYEQYF. CDR3 DNA sequence: TGTGCCAGCAGCCAAGATTCTTACCCCTACGAGCAGTACTTC. J is TRBJ2-7 and V is TRBV14; no reliable D call. Germline V gives CDR1 SGHDN, CDR2 FVKESK. The CDR3 runs to 14 residues. V was pared by 0 bases and J by 2 bases, with 8 bases between.